A selection of T cell receptor beta chains follows, all from one sample in a study of blood T cells in healthy people across ages. MiXCR was run by TCRdb on the 5' RACE reads, yielding one entry per CDR3 protein. The sample yields 450,000 to 700,000 distinct CDR3 sequences, about 26% seen once. The material sequenced was blood. The receptors shown here come from a woman in her 70s in good health. Both conserved end residues are part of each CDR3. D genes are given only for firm matches. Only part of the rows carry a size: once, few, many, or a class if the clone is expanded.

clone size	V gene	J gene	D gene	CDR3 DNA	CDR3 protein
few	TRBV6-6	TRBJ2-7	TRBD1	TGTGCCAGCAGTTATGGGGCCGGGACAGGGAACTACGAGCAGTACTTC	CASSYGAGTGNYEQYF
NA	TRBV6-2/TRBV6-3	TRBJ1-1	NA	TGTGCCAGCCGGGGGTCGAACACTGAAGCTTTCTTT	CASRGSNTEAFF
NA	TRBV20-1	TRBJ1-2	TRBD1	TGCAGTGCTCGACGGACAGGAGCTAACTATGGCTACACCTTC	CSARRTGANYGYTF
few	TRBV24-1	TRBJ2-3	NA	TGTGCCACCAGTGACCAGGGAAACACAGATACGCAGTATTTT	CATSDQGNTDTQYF
NA	TRBV7-2	TRBJ2-2	TRBD1	TGTGCCAGCAGCCCCCAGGGGGCGTTGGGGGAGCTGTTTTTT	CASSPQGALGELFF
NA	TRBV6-5	TRBJ1-4	TRBD1	TGTGCCAGCAGGGGACAGCGTGAAAAACTGTTTTTT	CASRGQREKLFF
many	TRBV29-1	TRBJ2-6	NA	TGCAGCGTTGAAGGGGGGGCCAACGTCCTGACTTTC	CSVEGGANVLTF
NA	TRBV3-1	TRBJ2-5	NA	TGTGCCAGCAGCCAGTCTGCGAATCAAGAGACCCAGTACTTC	CASSQSANQETQYF
few	TRBV20-1	TRBJ1-2	NA	TGCAGTGCTAGAGATAGGGGACGCGGGGATCATGGCTACACCTTC	CSARDRGRGDHGYTF
NA	TRBV4-1	TRBJ2-5	TRBD1	TGCGCCAGCAGCCGCCCCGGACAGGGGATAGAGACCCAGTACTTC	CASSRPGQGIETQYF
NA	TRBV20-1	TRBJ2-7	NA	TGCAGTGCTAGTGGGCAGGGGAGATCCGAGCAGTACTTC	CSASGQGRSEQYF
NA	TRBV4-1	TRBJ2-2	NA	TGCGCCAGCAGCCAAGAGGTTAGGGGGGGGAACACCGGGGAGCTGTTTTTT	CASSQEVRGGNTGELFF
many	TRBV7-2	TRBJ1-2	TRBD1	TGTGCCAGCAGCTTAAGAGGTTCCGGGACAGGGGGCCTTAACTATGGCTACACCTTC	CASSLRGSGTGGLNYGYTF
few	TRBV27	TRBJ1-6	NA	TGTACCAGCAGTTTAAATACGGCTGGGAATTCACCCCTCCACTTT	CTSSLNTAGNSPLHF
few	TRBV28	TRBJ2-1	TRBD2	TGTGCCAGCAGTACTAGCGGGGGGGGAAATGAGCAGTTCTTC	CASSTSGGGNEQFF
few	TRBV10-3	TRBJ2-3	NA	TGTGCCATCAGCGAGTGGACAGCTACGCAGTATTTT	CAISEWTATQYF
NA	TRBV12-3/TRBV12-4	TRBJ2-1	TRBD2	TGTGCCAGCAGCTTTCCCCGTCAATCGGGGGGGCTAACTGAGCAGTTCTTC	CASSFPRQSGGLTEQFF
few	TRBV4-3	TRBJ2-1	TRBD2	TGCGCCAGCAGCCAAGATAAGCTAGCGGGGGGGCAGCGGGATGAGCAGTTCTTC	CASSQDKLAGGQRDEQFF
NA	TRBV6-2/TRBV6-3	TRBJ2-7	TRBD1	TGTGCCAGCAGTTACCTGGGACAGGCTTACGAGCAGTACTTC	CASSYLGQAYEQYF
NA	TRBV6-1	TRBJ2-5	TRBD1	TGTGCCGGCAGCCGGGACAGCCCCAAAGAGACCCAGTACTTC	CAGSRDSPKETQYF
NA	TRBV5-6	TRBJ2-2	TRBD2	TGTGCCAGCAGCCGTCCGACTAGCGGGGGGGCGCACACCGGGGAGCTGTTTTTT	CASSRPTSGGAHTGELFF
once	TRBV20-1	TRBJ2-5	NA	TGCAGTGCCAACCGACTAGTGGAGACCCAGTACTTC	CSANRLVETQYF
NA	TRBV5-1	TRBJ1-1	NA	TGCGCCAGCAGCCTTACGACAGACACTGAAGCTTTCTTT	CASSLTTDTEAFF
few	TRBV4-2	TRBJ2-7	TRBD1	TGTGCCAGCAGCCAGCCGAAGGGGGCTAGCTACGAGCAGTACTTC	CASSQPKGASYEQYF
few	TRBV5-1	TRBJ1-1	NA	TGCGCCAGCAGTCCCCGACAGAGTGTGAACACTGAAGCTTTCTTT	CASSPRQSVNTEAFF
few	TRBV7-9	TRBJ2-2	NA	TGTGCCAGCAGCTTTGTCTCCGGGGAGCTGTTTTTT	CASSFVSGELFF
NA	TRBV5-5	TRBJ2-5	NA	TGTGCCAGCAGCGGAGGGGGATTGTTAATAGGAGAGACCCAGTACTTC	CASSGGGLLIGETQYF
NA	TRBV14	TRBJ1-2	NA	TGTGCCAGCAGCCAAGGACTGAGAGCTAACTATGGCTACACCTTC	CASSQGLRANYGYTF
few	TRBV6-2/TRBV6-3	TRBJ2-5	NA	TGTGCCAGCAGTGCTCCGGGACTGCCAGGGGAGACCCAGTACTTC	CASSAPGLPGETQYF
many	TRBV5-5	TRBJ2-4	NA	TGTGCCAGCAGCTTGGATTGGGCCAAAAACATTCAGTACTTC	CASSLDWAKNIQYF
NA	TRBV6-1	TRBJ2-2	TRBD2	TGTGCCAGCAGTACCCCCACTAGCGGGGCTGGGGAGCTGTTTTTT	CASSTPTSGAGELFF
NA	TRBV6-2/TRBV6-3	TRBJ2-1	TRBD2	TGTGCCAGCAGTTACGCCCCTGGACTAGCGGTCAATGAGCAGTTCTTC	CASSYAPGLAVNEQFF
few	TRBV5-1	TRBJ2-7	NA	TGCGCCAGCAGTACGAGCCTTGGAGGATCCTACGAGCAGTACTTC	CASSTSLGGSYEQYF
NA	TRBV9	TRBJ2-5	NA	TGTGCCAGCAGCGTCGACCAGTTGGGGGAGACCCAGTACTTC	CASSVDQLGETQYF
few	TRBV2	TRBJ2-1	NA	TGTGCCAGCAGTGAAGCGCGGGGAAAAGTGGTTGGGCAGTTCTTC	CASSEARGKVVGQFF
NA	TRBV6-6	TRBJ1-6	NA	TGTGCCAGCAGCCCTGCGGGCGACAATTCACCCCTCCACTTT	CASSPAGDNSPLHF
NA	TRBV3-1	TRBJ2-2	TRBD2	TGTGCCAGCAGCCCTAAACCCCGTGCGCTAGCGGGGAACACCGGGGAGCTGTTTTTT	CASSPKPRALAGNTGELFF
few	TRBV28	TRBJ2-7	NA	TGTGCCAGCAGCGAGGACAGTCCCGTTTTGTACTTC	CASSEDSPVLYF
NA	TRBV29-1	TRBJ2-5	TRBD2	TGCAGCGTCGATCCGGGACTAGAAGAGACCCAGTACTTC	CSVDPGLEETQYF
NA	TRBV7-2	TRBJ1-2	NA	TGTGCCAGCACTCGGCGGGGGTATGGCTACACCTTC	CASTRRGYGYTF
NA	TRBV12-3/TRBV12-4	TRBJ2-3	TRBD1	TGTGCCAGCAGCCGGGACAGGTCTGGAAGTGGACACACAGATACGCAGTATTTT	CASSRDRSGSGHTDTQYF
few	TRBV6-2/TRBV6-3	TRBJ1-2	NA	TGTGCCAGCAGTTACTCGGTTCCGTCGTCATATGGCTACACCTTC	CASSYSVPSSYGYTF
few	TRBV7-2	TRBJ1-4	NA	TGTGCCAGCAGCTTGATGGCCAGGGCCCAAACTAATGAAAAACTGTTTTTT	CASSLMARAQTNEKLFF
NA	TRBV6-2/TRBV6-3	TRBJ2-5	NA	TGTGCCAGCAGTTACCAGGGGGGGGGCCAAGGTGAGCGGTTCTTC	CASSYQGGGQGERFF
NA	TRBV19	TRBJ2-4	NA	TGTGCCAGTAGTACTCAAGCAAACATTCAGTACTTC	CASSTQANIQYF
few	TRBV30	TRBJ1-1	NA	TGTGCCTGGAGTTGGGTTTCGAACACTGAAGCTTTCTTT	CAWSWVSNTEAFF
few	TRBV5-4	TRBJ1-2	NA	TGTGCCAGCAGCCACTTTACGGTTGTTGGAGGCTACACCTTC	CASSHFTVVGGYTF
NA	TRBV5-1	TRBJ2-7	NA	TGCGCCAGCAGCTTGGCGTCAGGGCCACCCTACGAGCAGTACTTC	CASSLASGPPYEQYF
NA	TRBV5-1	TRBJ2-3	NA	TGCGCCAGCAGCTTGGAGATAAGCACAGATACGCAGTATTTT	CASSLEISTDTQYF
NA	TRBV24-1	TRBJ2-2	TRBD2	TGTGCCACCAGCACTAGCGGCAAAACCGGGGAGCTGTTTTTT	CATSTSGKTGELFF
few	TRBV9	TRBJ1-2	NA	TGTGCCAGCAGCCTACAACGGTCGGGGGGCGATATGAACTATGGCTACACCTTC	CASSLQRSGGDMNYGYTF
few	TRBV7-2	TRBJ1-2	NA	TGTGCCAGCAGCTCGGGGGGGCGAGGCTACACCTTC	CASSSGGRGYTF
NA	TRBV4-3	TRBJ2-7	NA	TGCGCCAGCAGCCAAGATGCGCCGCGGGCCCCCTACGAGCAGTACTTC	CASSQDAPRAPYEQYF
NA	TRBV2	TRBJ2-5	NA	TGTGCCACCCAGGGTGTACCCAAGGCCCAGTACTTC	CATQGVPKAQYF
few	TRBV30	TRBJ1-5	TRBD1	TGTGCCTGGTCGGGACAGGGGGCCGGTCAGCCCCAGCATTTT	CAWSGQGAGQPQHF
NA	TRBV20-1	TRBJ2-5	TRBD1	TGCAGTGCCCCCACAGGGGTTGGAGAGACCCAGTACTTC	CSAPTGVGETQYF
NA	TRBV29-1	TRBJ2-3	NA	TGCAGTCTCGACACTGGCACAGATACGCAGTATTTT	CSLDTGTDTQYF